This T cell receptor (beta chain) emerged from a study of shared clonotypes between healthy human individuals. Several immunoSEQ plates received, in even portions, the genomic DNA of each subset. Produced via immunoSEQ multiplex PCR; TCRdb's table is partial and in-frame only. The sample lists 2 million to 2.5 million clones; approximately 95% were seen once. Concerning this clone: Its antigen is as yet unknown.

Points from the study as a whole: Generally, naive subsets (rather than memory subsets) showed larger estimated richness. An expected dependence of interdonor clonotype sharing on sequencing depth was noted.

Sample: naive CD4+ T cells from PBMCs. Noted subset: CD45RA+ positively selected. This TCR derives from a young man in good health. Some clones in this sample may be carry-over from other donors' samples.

CDR3 loop: CASSFRDRGDKQYF. CDR3 nucleotides: TGTGCCAGCAGCTTCCGGGACAGGGGGGACAAGCAGTACTTC. The chain has TRBV7-9 and TRBJ2-7, with 11 bases lining up with TRBD1. Germline V CDR1 and CDR2: SEHNR, FQNEAQ (reference sequence). Trimming took 3 bases from V and 8 from J; bases not matched to a gene: 6. CDR3 size: 14 residues. The full variable domain, its missing parts supplied by reference TRBV7-9 and TRBJ2-7, is DTGVSQNPRHKITKRGQNVTFRCDPISEHNRLYWYRQTLGQGPEFLTYFQNEAQLEKSRLLSDRFSAERPKGSFSTLEIQRTEQGDSAMYLCASSFRDRGDKQYFGPGTRLTVT.